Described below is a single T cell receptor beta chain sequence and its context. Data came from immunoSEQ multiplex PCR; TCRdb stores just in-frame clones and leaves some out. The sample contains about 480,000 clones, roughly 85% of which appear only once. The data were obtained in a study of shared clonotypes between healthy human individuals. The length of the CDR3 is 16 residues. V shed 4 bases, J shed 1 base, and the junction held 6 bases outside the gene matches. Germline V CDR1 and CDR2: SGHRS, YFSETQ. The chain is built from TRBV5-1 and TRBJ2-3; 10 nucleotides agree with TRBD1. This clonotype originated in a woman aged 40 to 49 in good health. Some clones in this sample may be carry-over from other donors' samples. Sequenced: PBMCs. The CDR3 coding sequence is TGCGCCAGCAGCCCGGAGGGACAGGGGCGCACAGATACGCAGTATTTT. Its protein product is CASSPEGQGRTDTQYF.